What follows describes a single T cell receptor (beta chain). Its antigen is not identified. An end of the junction differs from the germline gene, which may be a read error. Germline V lookup: CDR1 ENHRY, CDR2 SYGVKD. This CDR3 comprises 16 residues. This record comes from a study of CD8+CD57+ T cells in acquired aplastic anemia. Study in general: When averaged, DNA from sorted CD4+ and CD8+ cells came to about 2.9 ug. Study-wide results and caveats: Comparison of patients with controls identified about 27 shared CD8+ CDR3 sequences. Significant differences in CD8+ Simpson's diversity were not observed between patients and controls.

Profiles of TCR beta VDJ and CDR3 were generated from a genomic DNA template. MiXCR, run by TCRdb on the reads, gives a single entry per CDR3 protein. This sample yields 300,000 or so distinct CDR3 sequences, of which about 56% are seen a single time; 6.5% to 10% belongs to the top ten. Sequencing used sorted CD4+, CD8+, or CD8+CD57+ T cells (not recorded which) from PBMCs. The clonotype was recovered from a human donor with severe aplastic anemia or a healthy control (not recorded which). V usage is TRBV10-3 and J usage is TRBJ1-6; the D is unclear. The CDR3 sequence: CAIIRGGKSFYSLLHF. The CDR3 DNA sequence: TGTGCCATCATCAGAGGCGGGAAATCCTTTTATTCACTCCTCCACTTT.